The clone carrying this T cell receptor beta chain was picked up a small number of times. What it binds is not known. The data stem from a study of OX40 agonist ivuxolimab in advanced cancers. On the study more broadly: Ivuxolimab is an agonistic anti-OX40 (CD134) antibody, and patients were treated with it. The study's findings and limits: Partial responders at 0.1-3.0 mg/kg had among the lowest clonal expansion.

Sequencing was performed with immunoSEQ multiplex PCR; in TCRdb, only in-frame clones are kept and a portion is missing. Of fewer than 50,000 clones listed, 80% to 90% are singletons. The CDR3 sequence is 13 residues long. V dropped 0 bases and J dropped 7 bases, with 10 bases sitting between them. The germline V gene has CDR1 LNHDA and CDR2 SQIVND (reference sequence). The chain couples TRBV19 to TRBJ2-7, with D unclear. This receptor was identified in an adult with an advanced solid tumor such as melanoma, head and neck, liver or kidney cancer. The sample was CD4+ or CD8+ T cells sorted from blood, taken in a trial of the OX40 agonist ivuxolimab. The CDR3 bases are TGTGCCAGTAGTATAGATGAAGTCCGTGAGCAGTACTTC. Residues: CASSIDEVREQYF.